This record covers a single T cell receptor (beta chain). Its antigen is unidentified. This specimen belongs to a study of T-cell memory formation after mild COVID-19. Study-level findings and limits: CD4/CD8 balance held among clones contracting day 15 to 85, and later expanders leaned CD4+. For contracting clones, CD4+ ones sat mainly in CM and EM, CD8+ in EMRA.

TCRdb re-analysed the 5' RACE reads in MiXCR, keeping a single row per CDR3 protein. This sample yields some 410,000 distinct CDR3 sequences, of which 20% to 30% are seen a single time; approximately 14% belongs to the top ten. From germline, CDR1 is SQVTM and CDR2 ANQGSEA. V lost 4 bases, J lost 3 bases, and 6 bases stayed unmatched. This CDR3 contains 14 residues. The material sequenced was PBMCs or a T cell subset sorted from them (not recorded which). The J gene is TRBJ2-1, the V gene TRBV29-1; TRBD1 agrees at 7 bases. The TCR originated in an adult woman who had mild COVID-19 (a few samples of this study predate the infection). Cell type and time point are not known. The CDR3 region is CSVAMAGGYNEQFF. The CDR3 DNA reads TGCAGCGTTGCAATGGCAGGGGGCTACAATGAGCAGTTCTTC.